These 24 T cell receptor beta chains were sequenced from one sample in a study of blood T cell repertoires in COVID-19. Generated by immunoSEQ multiplex PCR, the TCRdb table keeps only in-frame clones and is missing some. The repertoire includes 250,000 or so clones, over 80% of them detected once, and about 1.6% sits in the top ten. The specimen was peripheral blood. The receptors derive from a woman aged 35 to 49 who had recovered from COVID-19.

The chain combines TRBV18 with TRBJ1-1, with TRBD1 as a possible D gene (5 bases). V lost 1 base, J lost 0 bases, and 12 bases lay in between. This CDR3 has 16 amino acids. The germline gives CDR1 KGHSH, CDR2 LQKENI. CDR3 in amino acids: CASSPLRLGLNTEAFF. In nucleotides, the CDR3 is TGTGCCAGCTCACCACTCAGGTTGGGGCTGAACACTGAAGCTTTCTTT.

This chain uses TRBV30 with TRBJ1-4; D is unclear. V was shortened by 0 bases and J by 1 base, with 6 bases between the two germline ends. CDR3 size: 14 residues. The germline V gene encodes CDR1 GTSNPN and CDR2 SVGIG (reference sequence). CDR3 protein: CAWSVGITNEKLFF. The CDR3 nucleotides read TGTGCCTGGAGTGTCGGGATAACTAATGAAAAACTGTTTTTT. The full variable domain, completed using reference TRBV30 and TRBJ1-4, is SQTIHQWPATLVQPVGSPLSLECTVEGTSNPNLYWYRQAAGRGLQLLFYSVGIGQISSEVPQNLSASRPQDRQFILSSKKLLLSDSGFYLCAWSVGITNEKLFFGSGTQLSVL.

The gene calls are TRBV3-1 (or the pseudogene TRBV3-2) and TRBJ2-1; 8 bases agree with TRBD2. Trimming cost V 4 bases and J 3 bases; bases outside gene matches: 5. This CDR3 region has 15 residues. The germline CDR1 and CDR2 sequences are LGHDT and YNNKEL (reference sequence). CDR3 sequence: CASSPGLASYNEQFF. CDR3 nucleotide sequence: TGTGCCAGCAGCCCCGGACTAGCCAGCTACAATGAGCAGTTCTTC.

The CDR3 spells CASSYSVGGSNTEAFF. CDR3 sequence (DNA): TGTGCCAGCAGTTACTCGGTGGGAGGTTCGAACACTGAAGCTTTCTTT. The chain combines TRBV6-6 with TRBJ1-1; no clear D. CDR3 length: 16 amino acids. Trimming shortened V by 0 bases and J by 1 base, and 12 bases separated the two germline ends. Germline loops: CDR1 MNHNY, CDR2 SVGAGI (reference sequence).

The chain couples TRBV4-1 to TRBJ2-6; no clear D. Germline CDR1 MGHRA, CDR2 YSYEKL. V lost 6 bases, J lost 5 bases, and 8 bases lay in between. This CDR3 spans 13 amino acids. CDR3 bases: TGCGCCAGCAGTCCTAGTAGGGCCAACGTCCTGACTTTC. It yields the protein CASSPSRANVLTF.

The chain uses TRBV29-1 and TRBJ1-2, with D perhaps TRBD1 (6 bases). The CDR3 spans 13 residues. Trimming took 7 bases from V and 3 from J, leaving 15 bases between them. Germline CDR1 SQVTM, CDR2 ANQGSEA. The CDR3 sequence is CSGGTDRHYGYTF. CDR3 in DNA: TGCAGCGGGGGAACCGACAGGCACTATGGCTACACCTTC.

This chain links TRBV19 with TRBJ2-7, with a tentative D call TRBD1 (6 bases). The V and J ends lost 5 bases and 6 bases respectively, with 20 bases between them. The CDR3 length is 15 residues. Per germline, CDR1 LNHDA and CDR2 SQIVND (reference sequence). CDR3 protein: CASSSFVGASREQYF. The DNA of the CDR3 is TGTGCCAGTAGTTCCTTCGTGGGGGCCTCTCGCGAGCAGTACTTC.

This chain joins TRBV30 and TRBJ2-5; D possibly corresponds to TRBD2 (6 bases). The CDR3 covers 12 residues. The germline V gene has CDR1 GTSNPN and CDR2 SVGIG (reference sequence). Trimming removed 2 bases at V and 14 bases at J, with 18 bases between. The CDR3 sequence: CAWSPPGGVLYF. Written as DNA, the CDR3 is TGTGCCTGGAGTCCCCCCGGGGGAGTGCTCTACTTC. The full variable domain, its missing parts supplied by reference TRBV30 and TRBJ2-5, is SQTIHQWPATLVQPVGSPLSLECTVEGTSNPNLYWYRQAAGRGLQLLFYSVGIGQISSEVPQNLSASRPQDRQFILSSKKLLLSDSGFYLCAWSPPGGVLYFGPGTRLLVL.

This clone was seen just once. The chain joins TRBV10-3 to TRBJ1-2, with no clear D. Germline CDR1 and CDR2: ENHRY and SYGVKD. V lost 2 bases and J lost 4, with 11 bases in between. The CDR3 sequence is 14 residues long. The CDR3 sequence: CAISEPGSTYGYTF. As DNA, the CDR3 is TGTGCCATCAGTGAGCCAGGTTCGACCTATGGCTACACCTTC.

The chain is built from TRBV5-1 and TRBJ1-3; no firm D call. The CDR3 is made up of 16 amino acids. V lost 0 bases to trimming and J lost 3 bases, with 13 bases between them. Germline CDR1 is SGHRS and CDR2 is YFSETQ. The CDR3 coding sequence is TGCGCCAGCAGCTTGGAACAGACCGGGAGTGGAAACACCATATATTTT. Translating gives CASSLEQTGSGNTIYF. Using reference TRBV5-1 and TRBJ1-3 for the parts outside the CDR3, the full variable domain is KAGVTQTPRYLIKTRGQQVTLSCSPISGHRSVSWYQQTPGQGLQFLFEYFSETQRNKGNFPGRFSGRQFSNSRSEMNVSTLELGDSALYLCASSLEQTGSGNTIYFGEGSWLTVV.

Comments on this clone: At one end, the junction sequence differs from germline, possibly due to a read error. This chain connects TRBV9 to TRBJ1-2; D perhaps matches TRBD1 (5 bases). The CDR3 has 17 amino acids. Per the germline V gene, CDR1 is SGDLS and CDR2 is YYNGEE. The CDR3 DNA follows: TGTGCCAGCAGCTTAAACCGGGACGGATACGCCCGGGGAGGCTACGCCTTC. As protein: CASSLNRDGYARGGYAF.

This chain links TRBV5-4 with TRBJ1-2; 7 bases fit TRBD1. With 5 bases clipped from V and 4 bases from J, the junction kept 5 bases outside the gene matches. CDR1 and CDR2 from the germline V gene are SGHNT and YYREEE (reference sequence). The CDR3 consists of 13 residues. The CDR3, as DNA: TGTGCCAGCAGTGACAGGGCGGCCTATGGCTACACCTTC. It is translated as CASSDRAAYGYTF.

This sequence joins TRBV11-2 and TRBJ1-2; 9 bases map to TRBD1. This CDR3 is 14 amino acids long. CDR1 and CDR2 from the germline V gene are SGHAT and FQNNGV. V trimming: 5 bases; J trimming: 4 bases; junction bases outside the gene matches: 5. The CDR3 DNA sequence: TGTGCCAGCAGCCCTTCGGGACAGGGCTATGGCTACACCTTC. It encodes CASSPSGQGYGYTF.

This clone was found once. The rearrangement links TRBV2 to TRBJ2-3; 7 nucleotides line up with TRBD2. CDR3 length equals 16 residues. With V trimmed by 4 bases and J by 0 bases, 7 bases remained unmatched. The germline gives CDR1 SNHLY, CDR2 FYNNEI. The CDR3 coding sequence is TGTGCCAGCAGTGGCCCCGGGACTACCAGCACAGATACGCAGTATTTT. Translation: CASSGPGTTSTDTQYF.

The V call is TRBV27, the J call TRBJ2-2, with D possibly being TRBD2 (5 bases). Germline-derived CDR1 and CDR2 are MNHEY and SMNVEV (reference sequence). The CDR3 has 14 amino acids. Trimming removed 2 bases from V and 3 bases from J, with 7 bases in between. The CDR3 DNA reads TGTGCCAGCAGTTTAAACGGGGACACCGGGGAGCTGTTTTTT. Translated, it gives CASSLNGDTGELFF.

This clone has a single count. The chain employs TRBV30 and TRBJ1-1; perhaps TRBD1 as D (5 bases). CDR3 length equals 15 residues. V gave up 1 base and J gave up 3 bases, with 15 bases separating them. Germline V gene lookup returns CDR1 GTSNPN and CDR2 SVGIG (reference sequence). The CDR3 bases are TGTGCCTGGAGTGGAAGGGCGGGGGGGGACACTGAAGCTTTCTTT. Protein: CAWSGRAGGDTEAFF.

The rearrangement joins TRBV5-5 to TRBJ1-2; D is perhaps TRBD1 (5 bases). The CDR3 is 15 residues long. Germline CDR1 is SGHKS and CDR2 is YYEKEE (reference sequence). V gave up 2 bases and J gave up 4 bases, with 15 bases separating them. CDR3 DNA sequence: TGTGCCAGCAGCTTCGGAGTTACAGGCGCCTATGGCTACACCTTC. It specifies CASSFGVTGAYGYTF.

This clone occurred a few times. This rearrangement joins TRBV30 to TRBJ2-6; 7 positions agree with TRBD1. This CDR3 is 14 amino acids long. Trimming removed 7 bases from V and 1 base from J; junction bases left unmatched: 4. Germline V gene sequence: CDR1 GTSNPN, CDR2 SVGIG (reference sequence). DNA for the CDR3: TGTGCCTTCAACAGGGGTTCTGGGGCCAACGTCCTGACTTTC. Protein: CAFNRGSGANVLTF.

The chain combines TRBV4-3 with TRBJ1-2; D ambiguous. CDR3 length: 16 residues. Trimming took 0 bases from V and 4 from J, leaving 15 bases between them. Germline V lookup: CDR1 LGHNA, CDR2 YSLEER. The CDR3 here is CASSQDAGRTGYGYTF. The CDR3 DNA sequence: TGCGCCAGCAGCCAAGATGCGGGCAGGACGGGCTATGGCTACACCTTC.

The CDR3 DNA sequence: TGTGCCAGCAGTTACTCGAGTGGAGCTAACTATGGCTACACCTTC. Protein product: CASSYSSGANYGYTF. The chain uses TRBV6-5 and TRBJ1-2; D call uncertain. Trimming took 0 bases from V and 0 from J, leaving 8 bases between them. The length of the CDR3 is 15 residues. Germline CDR1 reads MNHEY; CDR2 reads SVGAGI.

This clone was picked up a small number of times. The rearrangement uses TRBV5-4 and TRBJ1-1, with no clear D. The CDR3 extends over 12 amino acids. V shed 7 bases and J shed 1 base, with 8 bases lying between them. Germline assignment: CDR1 SGHNT and CDR2 YYREEE (reference sequence). CDR3 nucleotide sequence: TGTGCCAGCGGGAGCAAGAACACTGAAGCTTTCTTT. Translation: CASGSKNTEAFF. The full variable domain, with the rest looked up from reference TRBV5-4 and TRBJ1-1, is ETGVTQSPTHLIKTRGQQVTLRCSSQSGHNTVSWYQQALGQGPQFIFQYYREEENGRGNFPPRFSGLQFPNYSSELNVNALELDDSALYLCASGSKNTEAFFGQGTRLTVV.

This clone occurred once. The chain combines TRBV13 with TRBJ2-1; D possibly corresponds to TRBD2 (6 bases). The CDR3 is 17 residues long. V lost 0 bases, J lost 6 bases, and 18 bases lay in between. Germline assignment: CDR1 PRHDT and CDR2 FYEKMQ (reference sequence). CDR3 sequence reads: CASSLGMAGPPGNEQFF. In DNA form, the CDR3 reads TGTGCCAGCAGCTTAGGGATGGCGGGGCCTCCTGGCAATGAGCAGTTCTTC.

The chain recombines TRBV6-5 with TRBJ1-1; tentatively, D is TRBD1 (6 bases). CDR1 and CDR2 (germline): MNHEY, SVGAGI. This CDR3 comprises 14 residues. Trimming removed 2 bases from V and 3 bases from J, with 10 bases in between. The CDR3 protein is CASSYQGLYTEAFF. The CDR3 DNA sequence: TGTGCCAGCAGTTACCAGGGGCTATACACTGAAGCTTTCTTT.

This clone was detected only once. The V and J genes are TRBV27 and TRBJ2-7, with D maybe TRBD1 (5 bases). CDR1 and CDR2 from the germline V gene are MNHEY and SMNVEV (reference sequence). The CDR3 sequence is 13 residues long. Trimming removed 3 bases from V and 3 bases from J, with 9 bases in between. Here the CDR3 reads CASSFSQGYEQYF. CDR3 nucleotide sequence: TGTGCCAGCAGTTTTTCGCAGGGCTACGAGCAGTACTTC.